Listed below are T cell receptor beta chains from one sample, sequenced in a study of T cells after posttransplantation cyclophosphamide. Only in-frame clones appear in the TCRdb table, and some are missing; sequencing was by immunoSEQ multiplex PCR. Listed for the sample are over 35,000 clones, none seen a single time. Sequenced sample: PBMCs. The receptors shown here come from a man in his forties in good health, CMV-negative, and a related stem cell transplant donor. Each CDR3 is given with its conserved first and last residue. A D gene is named only where the DNA matches it firmly. Part of the rows lack a size; the others show once, few, many or a class for expanded clones.

>many|TRBV15|TRBJ1-2|TRBD1
CATSKPGQGGLYGYTF
TGTGCCACCAGCAAACCAGGACAGGGGGGACTCTATGGCTACACCTTC
>many|TRBV7-2|TRBJ2-2|TRBD1
CASSQPTGTGELFF
TGTGCCAGCAGCCAGCCGACAGGGACCGGGGAGCTGTTTTTT
>many|TRBV5-1|TRBJ1-1|TRBD1
CASSFGTENTEAFF
TGCGCCAGCAGCTTTGGGACAGAAAACACTGAAGCTTTCTTT
>many|TRBV5-1|TRBJ2-7|TRBD2
CASSLWGGSYEQYF
TGCGCCAGCAGCTTGTGGGGGGGCTCCTACGAGCAGTACTTC
>many|TRBV19|TRBJ1-1|NA
CASSATGRETEAFF
TGTGCCAGTAGTGCCACAGGGAGGGAGACTGAAGCTTTCTTT
>NA|TRBV25-1|TRBJ1-5|NA
CASSDGGQPQHF
TGTGCCAGCAGTGACGGTGGTCAGCCCCAGCATTTT
>many|TRBV9|TRBJ2-1|NA
CASSVSGPPQFF
TGTGCCAGCAGCGTAAGCGGGCCCCCGCAGTTCTTC
>NA|TRBV10-3|TRBJ2-3|NA
CATQDTDTQYF
TGTGCCACACAAGACACAGATACGCAGTATTTT
>many|TRBV4-1|TRBJ1-2|NA
CASSSRTFGLDGHGGYTF
TGCGCCAGCAGCTCGCGGACGTTCGGATTGGACGGACACGGAGGCTACACCTTC
>many|TRBV5-6|TRBJ1-2|TRBD1
CASSLGPQGPSNYGYTF
TGTGCCAGCAGCTTGGGGCCACAGGGGCCATCTAACTATGGCTACACCTTC
>many|TRBV10-3|TRBJ2-2|TRBD2
CATQPGLAALGELFF
TGTGCCACCCAGCCGGGACTAGCGGCCCTAGGGGAGCTGTTTTTT
>many|TRBV9|TRBJ2-1|NA
CASSVGDFNEQFF
TGTGCCAGCAGCGTGGGGGACTTCAATGAGCAGTTCTTC
>many|TRBV19|TRBJ2-1|TRBD2
CASSPGTSWSNEQFF
TGTGCCAGTAGCCCGGGGACTAGCTGGTCCAATGAGCAGTTCTTC
>NA|TRBV6-5|TRBJ1-1|NA
CASSEAGSSEAFF
TGTGCCAGCAGTGAAGCGGGGTCATCTGAAGCTTTCTTT
>NA|TRBV15|TRBJ2-7|NA
CATSRVPQLYEQYF
TGTGCCACCAGCAGAGTTCCACAGCTCTACGAGCAGTACTTC
>many|TRBV9|TRBJ1-1|NA
CASSGGGLRNTEAFF
TGTGCCAGCAGCGGAGGAGGATTACGGAACACTGAAGCTTTCTTT
>many|TRBV5-1|TRBJ1-6|TRBD1
CASSWDSYNSPLHF
TGCGCCAGCAGCTGGGACAGTTATAATTCACCCCTCCACTTT
>many|TRBV2|TRBJ1-1|NA
CASSLTLNTEAFF
TGTGCCAGCAGTTTAACTTTGAACACTGAAGCTTTCTTT
>many|TRBV19|TRBJ2-2|TRBD1
CASSIRQGDTGELFF
TGTGCCAGTAGTATACGGCAGGGGGACACCGGGGAGCTGTTTTTT
>many|TRBV19|TRBJ1-5|TRBD1
CASLAQGASNQPQHF
TGTGCCAGTCTTGCCCAGGGGGCGAGCAATCAGCCCCAGCATTTT
>many|TRBV6-5|TRBJ1-5|NA
CASSSSGGYSNQPQHF
TGTGCCAGCAGTTCAAGCGGGGGCTATAGCAATCAGCCCCAGCATTTT
>many|TRBV18|TRBJ2-1|NA
CASSPYRESEQFF
TGTGCCAGCTCGCCCTACAGGGAAAGTGAGCAGTTCTTC
>many|TRBV5-1|TRBJ2-1|TRBD2
CASSLAWASGGSSEQFF
TGCGCCAGCAGCTTGGCCTGGGCTAGCGGGGGGAGTAGTGAGCAGTTCTTC
>few|TRBV23-1|TRBJ1-4|NA
CASSPSAGDNEKLFF
TGCGCCAGCAGTCCGTCGGCGGGGGATAATGAAAAACTGTTTTTT
>many|TRBV19|TRBJ1-2|NA
CATRGRGGVGLEGYTF
TGTGCCACCAGAGGCAGAGGGGGAGTTGGGCTAGAGGGCTACACCTTC
>many|TRBV6-1|TRBJ1-5|TRBD1
CAGKDRMESNQPQHF
TGTGCCGGAAAGGACAGGATGGAGAGCAATCAGCCCCAGCATTTT
>many|TRBV7-9|TRBJ2-1|TRBD2
CASSISTSGRASGEQFF
TGTGCCAGCAGCATTAGTACTAGCGGGAGGGCCTCTGGTGAGCAGTTCTTC
>NA|TRBV2|TRBJ2-2|TRBD1
CAREQGTGTGELFF
TGTGCCAGGGAACAGGGGACGGGCACCGGGGAGCTGTTTTTT
>few|TRBV6-5|TRBJ2-7|TRBD1
CASMRDREKYEQYF
TGTGCCAGCATGAGGGACAGGGAGAAATACGAGCAGTACTTC
>few|TRBV11-2|TRBJ2-3|TRBD2
CASSLDPPSDSGRDTDTQYF
TGTGCCAGCAGCTTAGATCCACCTTCCGATAGCGGGAGGGACACAGATACGCAGTATTTT
>NA|TRBV29-1|TRBJ2-1|NA
CSVDRDNYNEQFF
TGCAGCGTTGACCGGGACAACTACAATGAGCAGTTCTTC
>many|TRBV19|TRBJ2-4|TRBD2
CASSRLAGPGNIQYF
TGTGCCAGTAGTCGGCTAGCGGGGCCTGGGAACATTCAGTACTTC
>NA|TRBV18|TRBJ2-1|TRBD1
CASSLGQGRGNEQFF
TGTGCCAGCTCACTGGGACAGGGGAGAGGCAATGAGCAGTTCTTC
>many|TRBV5-1|TRBJ2-6|NA
CASSPSGGPGANVLTF
TGCGCCAGCAGCCCCTCTGGGGGCCCTGGGGCCAACGTCCTGACTTTC
>NA|TRBV28|TRBJ2-3|TRBD2
CASSLLGGSFGQYF
TGTGCCAGCAGCCTTTTGGGCGGGAGCTTTGGGCAGTATTTT
>many|TRBV9|TRBJ2-5|TRBD2
CASSAYGTSGGATQYF
TGTGCCAGCAGCGCCTACGGGACTAGCGGGGGTGCGACCCAGTACTTC
>few|TRBV7-8|TRBJ2-5|NA
CASSSSGKETQYF
TGTGCCAGCAGCTCGTCGGGGAAAGAGACCCAGTACTTC
>many|TRBV7-9|TRBJ1-5|TRBD1
CASSLTGNQPQHF
TGTGCCAGCAGCTTGACAGGGAATCAGCCCCAGCATTTT
>many|TRBV4-2|TRBJ2-6|NA
CASSQVGGTGANVLTF
TGTGCCAGCAGCCAAGTCGGGGGTACTGGGGCCAACGTCCTGACTTTC
>many|TRBV7-7|TRBJ1-3|NA
CASSPELGDTIYF
TGTGCCAGCAGCCCGGAACTAGGTGACACCATATATTTT
>many|TRBV6-5|TRBJ1-5|NA
CASSYSTNSNQPQHF
TGTGCCAGCAGTTACTCGACAAATAGCAATCAGCCCCAGCATTTT
>many|TRBV25-1|TRBJ1-5|NA
CASSGTGYQPQHF
TGTGCCAGCAGCGGGACTGGTTATCAGCCCCAGCATTTT
>many|TRBV5-8|TRBJ2-5|TRBD1
CASSFRPGQGLETQYF
TGTGCCAGCAGCTTTCGTCCGGGACAGGGGCTAGAGACCCAGTACTTC
>few|TRBV9|TRBJ1-1|NA
CASSVAGDRNTEAFF
TGTGCCAGCAGCGTAGCCGGAGACAGGAACACTGAAGCTTTCTTT
>many|TRBV7-8|TRBJ2-5|NA
CATQGFEETQYF
TGTGCCACCCAGGGTTTCGAAGAGACCCAGTACTTC
>many|TRBV2|TRBJ2-1|NA
CASSERSTLNEQFF
TGTGCCAGCAGTGAAAGATCTACGCTCAATGAGCAGTTCTTC
>many|TRBV7-9|TRBJ2-1|NA
CASSQTVNNEQFF
TGTGCCAGCAGCCAGACAGTCAACAATGAGCAGTTCTTC
>many|TRBV19|TRBJ1-4|NA
CATNGRVNEKLFF
TGTGCCACCAACGGGCGGGTAAATGAAAAACTGTTTTTT